This TCR beta chain was documented in a study of CD8+ T cells in alopecia areata. Extracted RNA was reverse transcribed into cDNA, the sequencing template. Profiling relied on immunoSEQ multiplex PCR, and the TCRdb table lists in-frame clones only, not all of them. The sample lists more than 95,000 clones; 61% were seen once. Treatment described: oral pan-JAK inhibitor, 5-10 mg twice daily. The sample was CD4+ T cells sorted from blood, taken at week 4, from a patient treated with tofacitinib. The TCR comes from a human donor with alopecia areata.

Here the CDR3 DNA reads TGCGCCAGCAGCACGGGACAGGGGACAGAGACCCAGTACTTC. Amino acids: CASSTGQGTETQYF. The rearrangement links TRBV5-1 to TRBJ2-5; TRBD1 agrees at 10 bases. Losses at the gene ends were 4 bases for V and 4 bases for J; bases not matched to a gene: 4. CDR3 length: 14 amino acids. From germline, CDR1 is SGHRS and CDR2 YFSETQ.